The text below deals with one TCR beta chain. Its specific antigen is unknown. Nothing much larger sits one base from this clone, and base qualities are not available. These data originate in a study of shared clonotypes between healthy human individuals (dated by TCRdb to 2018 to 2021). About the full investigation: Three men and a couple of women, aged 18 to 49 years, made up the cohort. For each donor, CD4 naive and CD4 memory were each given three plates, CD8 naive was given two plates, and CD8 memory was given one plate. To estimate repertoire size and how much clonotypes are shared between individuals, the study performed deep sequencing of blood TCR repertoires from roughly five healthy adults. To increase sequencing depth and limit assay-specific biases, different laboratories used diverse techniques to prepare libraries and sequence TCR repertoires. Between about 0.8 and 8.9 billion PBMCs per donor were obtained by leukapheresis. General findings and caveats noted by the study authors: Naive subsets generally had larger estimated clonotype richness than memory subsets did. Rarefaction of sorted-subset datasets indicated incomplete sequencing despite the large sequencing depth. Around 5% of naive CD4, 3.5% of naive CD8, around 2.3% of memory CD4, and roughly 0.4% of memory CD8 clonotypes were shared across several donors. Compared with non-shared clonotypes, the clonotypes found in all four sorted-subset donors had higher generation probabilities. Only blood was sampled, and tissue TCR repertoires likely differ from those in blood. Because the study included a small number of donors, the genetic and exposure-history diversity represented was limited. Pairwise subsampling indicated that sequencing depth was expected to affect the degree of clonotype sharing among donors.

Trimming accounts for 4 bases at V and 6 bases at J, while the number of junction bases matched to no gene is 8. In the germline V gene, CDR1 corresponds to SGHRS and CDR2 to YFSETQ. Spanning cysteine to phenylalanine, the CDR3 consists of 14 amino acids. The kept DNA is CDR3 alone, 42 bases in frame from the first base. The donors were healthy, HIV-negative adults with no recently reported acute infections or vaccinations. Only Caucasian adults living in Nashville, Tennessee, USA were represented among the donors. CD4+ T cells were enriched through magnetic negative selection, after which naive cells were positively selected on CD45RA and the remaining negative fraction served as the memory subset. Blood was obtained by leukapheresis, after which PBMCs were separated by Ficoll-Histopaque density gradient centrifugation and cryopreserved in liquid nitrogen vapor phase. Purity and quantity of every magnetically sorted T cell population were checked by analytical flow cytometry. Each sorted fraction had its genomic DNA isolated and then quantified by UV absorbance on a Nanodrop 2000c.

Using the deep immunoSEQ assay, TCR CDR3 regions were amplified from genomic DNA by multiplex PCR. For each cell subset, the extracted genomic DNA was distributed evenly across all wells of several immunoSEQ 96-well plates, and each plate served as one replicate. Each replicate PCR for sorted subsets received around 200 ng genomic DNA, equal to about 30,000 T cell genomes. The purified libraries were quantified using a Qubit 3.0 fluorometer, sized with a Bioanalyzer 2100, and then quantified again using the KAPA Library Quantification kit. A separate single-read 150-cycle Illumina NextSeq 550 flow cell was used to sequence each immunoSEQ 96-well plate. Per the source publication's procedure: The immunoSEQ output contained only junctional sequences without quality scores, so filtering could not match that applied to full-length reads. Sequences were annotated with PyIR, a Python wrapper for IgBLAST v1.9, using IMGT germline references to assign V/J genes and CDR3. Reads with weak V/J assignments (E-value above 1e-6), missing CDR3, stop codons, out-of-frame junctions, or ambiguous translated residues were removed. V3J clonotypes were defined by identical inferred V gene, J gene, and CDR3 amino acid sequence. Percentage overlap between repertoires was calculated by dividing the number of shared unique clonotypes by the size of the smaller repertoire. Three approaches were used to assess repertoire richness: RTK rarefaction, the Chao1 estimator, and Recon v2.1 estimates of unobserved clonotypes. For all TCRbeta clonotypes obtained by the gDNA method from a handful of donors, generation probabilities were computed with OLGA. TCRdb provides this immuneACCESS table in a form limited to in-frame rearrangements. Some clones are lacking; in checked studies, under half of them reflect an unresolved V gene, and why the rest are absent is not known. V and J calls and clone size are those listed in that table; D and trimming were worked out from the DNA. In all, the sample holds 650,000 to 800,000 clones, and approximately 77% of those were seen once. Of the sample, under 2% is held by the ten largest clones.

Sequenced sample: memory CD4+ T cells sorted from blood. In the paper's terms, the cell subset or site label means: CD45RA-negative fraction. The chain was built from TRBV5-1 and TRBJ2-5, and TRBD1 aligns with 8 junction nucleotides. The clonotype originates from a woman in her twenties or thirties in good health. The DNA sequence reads TGCGCCAGCAGCAGCTCAGGGGGCGCACAGACCCAGTACTTC. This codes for CASSSSGGAQTQYF.